This T cell receptor (beta chain) is drawn from a study of T cell responses to AZD1222 COVID-19 vaccine. Findings and caveats of the study: Baseline testing showed seropositivity in only a handful of AZD1222 recipients. The donors showed a predominance of white British ancestry and of females, with possible underestimation of clonal diversity. Repertoire sampling was restricted to post-peak T cell response timepoints.

Remarks on this clone: The target antigen is unknown.

CDR1 is LGHDT and CDR2 is YNNKEL in the germline V gene (reference sequence). The CDR3 covers 13 residues. The V and J ends lost 5 bases and 1 base respectively, with 7 bases between them. Measured with immunoSEQ multiplex PCR; TCRdb has only the in-frame clones, and not every one. The sample includes 150,000 to 160,000 clones, less than 90% seen only once; the top ten take around 3.1%. This sequence originates from an adult in good health. The sample here was peripheral blood, taken on day 0 of AZD1222 vaccination. V is TRBV3-1 (or the pseudogene TRBV3-2) and J is TRBJ2-3, with D hard to call. The CDR3 nucleotides are TGTGCCAGCAGCTCTCGGGGCACAGATACGCAGTATTTT. Residues: CASSSRGTDTQYF.